The 22 T cell receptor beta chains below come from one sample, sequenced in a study of OX40 agonist ivuxolimab in advanced cancers. Generated by immunoSEQ multiplex PCR, the TCRdb table keeps only in-frame clones and is missing some. The sample has 45,000 to 65,000 clones; approximately 91% are singletons. Source: CD4+ or CD8+ T cells sorted from blood, taken in a trial of the OX40 agonist ivuxolimab. The receptor set was obtained from an adult with an advanced solid tumor such as melanoma, head and neck, liver or kidney cancer.

The genes are TRBV30 and TRBJ2-7; D perhaps matches TRBD1 (6 bases). This CDR3 region has 15 residues. V gave up 2 bases and J gave up 1 base, with 15 bases separating them. The germline V gene encodes CDR1 GTSNPN and CDR2 SVGIG (reference sequence). The CDR3 DNA is TGTGCCTGGAGTTCGGACAGCCTGGGGTCCTACGAGCAGTACTTC. Protein product: CAWSSDSLGSYEQYF.

The rearrangement joins TRBV11-2 to TRBJ2-7; D uncertain. Per germline, CDR1 SGHAT and CDR2 FQNNGV. The length of the CDR3 is 12 residues. V was shortened by 0 bases and J by 6 bases, with 6 bases between the two germline ends. This CDR3 is CASSLDRSEQYF. As DNA, the CDR3 is TGTGCCAGCAGCTTAGATAGGAGCGAGCAGTACTTC.

The genes are TRBV6-5 and TRBJ2-1; D possibly uses TRBD1 or TRBD2 (6 bases each). Germline lookup yields CDR1 MNHEY and CDR2 SVGAGI. The ends were cut back, 2 bases at V and 6 bases at J, with 17 bases in the middle. This CDR3 region has 16 residues. The CDR3 here is CASSYVGGDWVNEQFF. For the CDR3, the DNA is TGTGCCAGCAGTTACGTGGGGGGCGATTGGGTCAATGAGCAGTTCTTC.

This clone was seen once. The genes are TRBV27 and TRBJ2-5; TRBD1 aligns across 8 bases. The J call is in doubt because the DNA end fits TRBJ2-7 better. Germline V gene sequence: CDR1 MNHEY, CDR2 SMNVEV (reference sequence). CDR3 length equals 17 residues. DNA for the CDR3: TGTGCCAGCAGTTTTGGCTCCCCCGGGACAGGAGCCTACGAGCAGTACTTC. Its translation is CASSFGSPGTGAYEQYF.

This clone has only one observation. The genes are TRBV4-1 and TRBJ2-6; D remains ambiguous. CDR3 length: 15 residues. Trimming cost V 4 bases and J 0 bases, with 7 bases left between them. The germline V gene has CDR1 MGHRA and CDR2 YSYEKL. In DNA form, the CDR3 reads TGCGCCAGCAGCCTACATTTCTCTGGGGCCAACGTCCTGACTTTC. This translates into CASSLHFSGANVLTF.

This chain uses TRBV7-9 with TRBJ2-3; 9 nucleotides match TRBD1. Trimming removed 4 bases from V and 2 bases from J; junction bases left unmatched: 4. The CDR3 runs 15 residues. CDR1 and CDR2 (germline): SEHNR, FQNEAQ (reference sequence). In DNA form, the CDR3 reads TGTGCCAGCAGCTGGGACAGGGCTGACACAGATACGCAGTATTTT. Amino acids: CASSWDRADTDTQYF.

The chain recombines TRBV7-3 with TRBJ2-1; a weak D match, TRBD1 (6 bases). Trimming left V 4 bases short and J 8 bases short, with 18 bases between. Germline CDR1 SGHTA, CDR2 FQGTGA. The CDR3 runs 15 residues. CDR3 loop: CASSSVYRVEDEQFF. In nucleotides, the CDR3 is TGTGCCAGCAGCTCGGTCTACAGGGTAGAGGATGAGCAGTTCTTC.

The J gene is TRBJ2-7, the V gene TRBV7-2; D is uncertain. CDR3 size: 14 residues. Per germline, CDR1 SGHTA and CDR2 FQGNSA. Trimming removed 4 bases from V and 3 bases from J, with 13 bases in between. The CDR3 DNA sequence: TGTGCCAGCAGCTCCTCCCTAGGGATCTACGAGCAGTACTTC. This translates into CASSSSLGIYEQYF.

J is TRBJ2-5 and V is TRBV7-9; TRBD2 aligns across 13 bases. Trimming at V came to 5 bases and at J to 5 bases, leaving 14 bases not matched to a gene. This CDR3 is built from 18 residues. CDR1 is SEHNR, CDR2 FQNEAQ, per germline (reference sequence). The CDR3: CASSHFRTSGGLGETQYF. In DNA form, the CDR3 reads TGTGCCAGCAGCCATTTTAGGACTAGCGGGGGCCTAGGGGAGACCCAGTACTTC. The entire variable domain, with the rest obtained from reference TRBV7-9 and TRBJ2-5, is as follows: DTGVSQNPRHKITKRGQNVTFRCDPISEHNRLYWYRQTLGQGPEFLTYFQNEAQLEKSRLLSDRFSAERPKGSFSTLEIQRTEQGDSAMYLCASSHFRTSGGLGETQYFGPGTRLLVL.

The table lists this clone with a count of one. The gene calls are TRBV5-1 and TRBJ2-7; D is unresolved. This CDR3 is 13 amino acids long. V lost 4 bases and J 3 bases, leaving 11 bases between the germline ends. Germline V CDR1 and CDR2: SGHRS, YFSETQ. As DNA, the CDR3 is TGCGCCAGCAGCCTAGGACGAGACTACGAGCAGTACTTC. Amino acid sequence: CASSLGRDYEQYF.

The chain joins TRBV7-2 to TRBJ1-1; weak D call: TRBD1 (6 bases). CDR1 SGHTA and CDR2 FQGNSA come from the germline V gene. The CDR3 loop spans 17 amino acids. Trimming removed 3 bases from V and 1 base from J, with 18 bases in between. For the CDR3, the DNA is TGTGCCAGCAGCTTTTCGATATCCGGGACACCGAACACTGAAGCTTTCTTT. It yields the protein CASSFSISGTPNTEAFF.

This chain links TRBV7-3 with TRBJ2-1; 11 bases agree with TRBD2. The V gene's germline CDR1 is SGHTA and CDR2 FQGTGA. Trimming at V came to 5 bases and at J to 2 bases, leaving 2 bases not matched to a gene. This CDR3 is 15 amino acids long. The CDR3 sequence is CASSLSGGAYNEQFF. The CDR3 DNA is TGTGCCAGCAGCCTTAGCGGGGGGGCCTACAATGAGCAGTTCTTC. The whole variable domain, remainder taken from reference TRBV7-3 and TRBJ2-1, is GAGVSQTPSNKVTEKGKYVELRCDPISGHTALYWYRQSLGQGPEFLIYFQGTGAADDSGLPNDRFFAVRPEGSVSTLKIQRTERGDSAVYLCASSLSGGAYNEQFFGPGTRLTVL.

This chain's CDR3 is CASSQLASDTQYF. The CDR3 DNA reads TGTGCCAGCAGCCAACTAGCTTCGGATACGCAGTATTTT. V usage is TRBV5-4 and J usage is TRBJ2-3; D may be TRBD2 (6 bases). Germline assignment: CDR1 SGHNT and CDR2 YYREEE (reference sequence). Trimming removed 4 bases at V and 6 bases at J, with 12 bases between. There are 13 residues in the CDR3.

This chain uses TRBV23-1 with TRBJ2-7; tentatively, D is TRBD2 (8 bases). TRBV23-1 is an ORF, and what it does is uncertain. Trimming cost V 6 bases and J 2 bases, with 23 bases left between them. The CDR3 is 17 residues long. CDR3 region: CASSVGGGTEQPYEQYF. The CDR3 DNA reads as TGCGCCAGCAGCGTCGGGGGGGGGACAGAACAACCCTACGAGCAGTACTTC.

The rearrangement links TRBV19 to TRBJ2-1; the match to TRBD2 covers 8 bases. The CDR3 loop spans 13 amino acids. CDR1 and CDR2 from the germline V gene are LNHDA and SQIVND (reference sequence). The junction had 5 bases not matched to a gene; V was cut back by 3 bases and J by 10 bases. The CDR3 region is CASSMGVAGEQFF. The DNA of the CDR3 is TGTGCCAGTAGTATGGGGGTAGCGGGGGAGCAGTTCTTC. Together with reference TRBV19 and TRBJ2-1, the CDR3 gives the full variable domain: DGGITQSPKYLFRKEGQNVTLSCEQNLNHDAMYWYRQDPGQGLRLIYYSQIVNDFQKGDIAEGYSVSREKKESFPLTVTSAQKNPTAFYLCASSMGVAGEQFFGPGTRLTVL.

The chain carries TRBV7-9 and TRBJ1-2, with 7 nucleotides matching TRBD1. V gave up 3 bases and J gave up 6 bases; unmatched junction bases: 10. The CDR3 has 15 residues. Germline V gene lookup returns CDR1 SEHNR and CDR2 FQNEAQ (reference sequence). CDR3 sequence: CASSFDRDYRNGYTF. The DNA for the CDR3 is TGTGCCAGCAGCTTTGACAGGGACTATAGGAATGGCTACACCTTC.

This clone was seen a few times. This rearrangement joins TRBV19 to TRBJ1-1; weak D call: TRBD1 (6 bases). The CDR3 has 14 residues. CDR1 is LNHDA and CDR2 is SQIVND in the germline V gene (reference sequence). Trimming took 7 bases from V and 4 from J, leaving 16 bases between them. CDR3 residues: CASIHRAEGTEAFF. Written as DNA, the CDR3 is TGTGCCAGTATTCACAGGGCGGAAGGCACTGAAGCTTTCTTT.

The J gene is TRBJ2-7, the V gene TRBV9; D is possibly TRBD2 (6 bases). The length of the CDR3 is 15 residues. V gave up 0 bases and J gave up 3 bases, with 13 bases separating them. Germline-derived CDR1 and CDR2 are SGDLS and YYNGEE. The CDR3 region is CASSVAGGGLYEQYF. CDR3 coding DNA: TGTGCCAGCAGCGTAGCTGGAGGAGGGCTCTACGAGCAGTACTTC.

The gene calls are TRBV4-1 and TRBJ1-1; D perhaps matches TRBD1 (5 bases). Germline CDR1 reads MGHRA; CDR2 reads YSYEKL. The germline V and J ends were trimmed by 0 bases and 0 bases, with 11 bases remaining between them. The CDR3 totals 16 residues. DNA of the CDR3: TGCGCCAGCAGCCAAGAAGTCGGGACTTTGAACACTGAAGCTTTCTTT. Translation: CASSQEVGTLNTEAFF.

The chain employs TRBV4-2 and TRBJ1-1, with a tentative D call TRBD1 (5 bases). The length of the CDR3 is 13 residues. Germline CDR1 and CDR2: LGHNA and YNFKEQ. Trimming pared 3 bases from V and 2 bases from J, leaving 7 bases between. CDR3 in amino acids: CASSQGTNTEAFF. The DNA for the CDR3 is TGTGCCAGCAGCCAGGGGACTAACACTGAAGCTTTCTTT.

The genes are TRBV9 and TRBJ1-1, with TRBD1 matching 7 bases. V shed 2 bases and J 5 bases; nucleotides not matched to a gene: 0. The germline V gene has CDR1 SGDLS and CDR2 YYNGEE. This CDR3 has 12 residues. In DNA form, the CDR3 reads TGTGCCAGCAGCGTCAGGGGGACTGAAGCTTTCTTT. This translates into CASSVRGTEAFF.

This rearrangement joins TRBV7-9 to TRBJ2-5; the D gene could be TRBD1 or TRBD2 (5 bases each). CDR3 size: 15 residues. V lost 5 bases and J 5 bases, leaving 18 bases between the germline ends. Germline V lookup: CDR1 SEHNR, CDR2 FQNEAQ (reference sequence). CDR3 protein: CASSPPYEGWETQYF. CDR3 DNA sequence: TGTGCCAGCAGCCCCCCTTATGAGGGGTGGGAGACCCAGTACTTC. Supplemented by reference TRBV7-9 and TRBJ2-5, the full variable domain reads DTGVSQNPRHKITKRGQNVTFRCDPISEHNRLYWYRQTLGQGPEFLTYFQNEAQLEKSRLLSDRFSAERPKGSFSTLEIQRTEQGDSAMYLCASSPPYEGWETQYFGPGTRLLVL.